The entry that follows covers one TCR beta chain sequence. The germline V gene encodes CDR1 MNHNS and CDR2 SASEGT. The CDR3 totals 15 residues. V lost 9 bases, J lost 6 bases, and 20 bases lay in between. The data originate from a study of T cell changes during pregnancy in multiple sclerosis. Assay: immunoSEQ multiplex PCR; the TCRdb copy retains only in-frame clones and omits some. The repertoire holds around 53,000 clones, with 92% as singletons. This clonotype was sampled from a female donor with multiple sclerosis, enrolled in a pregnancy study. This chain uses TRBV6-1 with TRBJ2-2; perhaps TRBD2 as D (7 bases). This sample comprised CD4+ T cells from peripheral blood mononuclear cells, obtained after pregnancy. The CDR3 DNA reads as TGTGCCAGTTCGGTGGGGGGGCAGGTCGCCGGGGAGCTGTTTTTT. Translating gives CASSVGGQVAGELFF.